This T cell receptor (beta chain) comes out of a study of post-analysis software for immune sequencing data. TCR beta cDNA libraries included unique molecular identifiers. One entry per CDR3 protein results from TCRdb running MiXCR on the PCR reads. This table holds about 400,000 distinct CDR3 sequences, approximately 33% found once. There are many counts of this clonotype. The antigen is not known. Whole-study results and caveats: TRBV5-6, TRBV5-1 and TRBV20-1 belonged to a set of about 5 TRBV segments that were more frequent in patients than controls.

Germline trimming cut 4 bases from V and 3 bases from J; bases unmatched to any gene: 9. The CDR3 sequence is 15 residues long. CDR1 and CDR2 from the germline V gene are SQVTM and ANQGSEA. This chain links TRBV29-1 with TRBJ1-2; 9 bases map to TRBD1. This TCR was recovered from a girl aged 5 to 17 with multiple sclerosis. The sample taken for sequencing was blood. The CDR3 sequence: CSVAPGQGIDYGYTF. CDR3 DNA: TGCAGCGTTGCGCCGGGACAGGGTATAGACTATGGCTACACCTTC.